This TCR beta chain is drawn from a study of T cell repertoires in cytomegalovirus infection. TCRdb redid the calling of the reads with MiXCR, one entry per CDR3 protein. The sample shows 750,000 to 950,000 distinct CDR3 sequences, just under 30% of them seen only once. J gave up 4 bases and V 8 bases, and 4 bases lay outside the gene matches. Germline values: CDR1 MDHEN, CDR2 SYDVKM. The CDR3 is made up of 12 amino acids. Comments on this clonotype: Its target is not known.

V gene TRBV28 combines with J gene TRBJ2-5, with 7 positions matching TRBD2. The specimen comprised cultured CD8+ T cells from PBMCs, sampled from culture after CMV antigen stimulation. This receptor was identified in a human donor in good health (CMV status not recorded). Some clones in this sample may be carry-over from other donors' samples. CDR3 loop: CASGLDRETQYF. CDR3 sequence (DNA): TGTGCCAGCGGACTAGATAGAGAGACCCAGTACTTC. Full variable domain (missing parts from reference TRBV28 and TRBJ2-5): DVKVTQSSRYLVKRTGEKVFLECVQDMDHENMFWYRQDPGLGLRLIYFSYDVKMKEKGDIPEGYSVSREKKERFSLILESASTNQTSMYLCASGLDRETQYFGPGTRLLVL.